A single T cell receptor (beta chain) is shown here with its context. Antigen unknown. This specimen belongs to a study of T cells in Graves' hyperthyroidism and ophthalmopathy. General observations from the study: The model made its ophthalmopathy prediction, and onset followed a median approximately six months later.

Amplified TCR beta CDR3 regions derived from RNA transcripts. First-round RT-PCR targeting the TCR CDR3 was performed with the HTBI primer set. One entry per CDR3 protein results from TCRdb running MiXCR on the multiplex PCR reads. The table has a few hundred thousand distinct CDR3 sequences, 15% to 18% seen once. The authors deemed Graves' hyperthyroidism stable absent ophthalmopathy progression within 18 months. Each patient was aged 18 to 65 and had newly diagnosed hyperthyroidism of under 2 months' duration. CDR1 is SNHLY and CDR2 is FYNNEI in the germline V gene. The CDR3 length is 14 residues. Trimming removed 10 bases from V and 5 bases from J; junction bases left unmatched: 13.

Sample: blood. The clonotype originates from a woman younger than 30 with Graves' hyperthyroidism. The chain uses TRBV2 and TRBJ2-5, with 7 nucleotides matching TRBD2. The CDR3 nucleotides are TGTGCCACCAGAGCGGGGACCGCGATGGAGACCCAGTACTTC. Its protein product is CATRAGTAMETQYF.